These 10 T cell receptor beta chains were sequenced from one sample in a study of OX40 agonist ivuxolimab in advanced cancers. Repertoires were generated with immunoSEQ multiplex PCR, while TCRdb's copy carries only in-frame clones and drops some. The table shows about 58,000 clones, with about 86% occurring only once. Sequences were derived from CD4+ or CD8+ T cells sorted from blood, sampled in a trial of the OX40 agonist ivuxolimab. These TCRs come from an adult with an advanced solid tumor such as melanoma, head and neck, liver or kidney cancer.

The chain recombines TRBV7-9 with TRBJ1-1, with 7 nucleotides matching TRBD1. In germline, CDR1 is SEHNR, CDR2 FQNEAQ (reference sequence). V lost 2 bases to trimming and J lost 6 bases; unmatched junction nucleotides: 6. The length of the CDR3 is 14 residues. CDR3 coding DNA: TGTGCCAGCAGCTTAACTACAGGGGTTCCTGAAGCTTTCTTT. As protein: CASSLTTGVPEAFF.

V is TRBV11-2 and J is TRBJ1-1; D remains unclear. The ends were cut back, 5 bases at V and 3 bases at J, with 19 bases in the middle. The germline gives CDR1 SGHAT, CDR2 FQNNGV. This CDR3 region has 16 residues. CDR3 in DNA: TGTGCCAGCAGCCGTAGCTCCGGGAACTGGGACACTGAAGCTTTCTTT. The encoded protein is CASSRSSGNWDTEAFF.

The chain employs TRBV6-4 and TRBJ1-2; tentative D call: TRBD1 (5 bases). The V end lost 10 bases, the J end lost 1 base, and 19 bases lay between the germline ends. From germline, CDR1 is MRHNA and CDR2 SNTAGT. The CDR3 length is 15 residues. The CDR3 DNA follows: TGTGCCAACCGTACAGAATTGGACAATAACTATGGCTACACCTTC. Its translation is CANRTELDNNYGYTF.

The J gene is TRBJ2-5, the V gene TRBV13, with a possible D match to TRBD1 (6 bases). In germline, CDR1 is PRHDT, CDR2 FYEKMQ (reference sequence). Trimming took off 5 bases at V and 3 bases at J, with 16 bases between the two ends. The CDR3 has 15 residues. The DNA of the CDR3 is TGTGCCAGCAGCATATGGGACATTCTAAAAGAGACCCAGTACTTC. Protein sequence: CASSIWDILKETQYF.

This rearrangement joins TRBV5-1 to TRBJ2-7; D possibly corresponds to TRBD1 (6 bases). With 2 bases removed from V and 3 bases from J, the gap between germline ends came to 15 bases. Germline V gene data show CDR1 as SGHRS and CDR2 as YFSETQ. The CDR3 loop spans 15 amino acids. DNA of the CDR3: TGCGCCAGCAGCTTCCTGAGGACAGCGAACTACGAGCAGTACTTC. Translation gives CASSFLRTANYEQYF.

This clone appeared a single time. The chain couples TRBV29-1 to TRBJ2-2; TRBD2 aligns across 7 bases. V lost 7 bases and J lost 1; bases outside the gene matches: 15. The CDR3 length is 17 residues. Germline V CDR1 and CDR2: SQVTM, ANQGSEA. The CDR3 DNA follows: TGCAGCGCGCAACTCGGGACTACCCCTTGGAACACCGGGGAGCTGTTTTTT. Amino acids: CSAQLGTTPWNTGELFF.

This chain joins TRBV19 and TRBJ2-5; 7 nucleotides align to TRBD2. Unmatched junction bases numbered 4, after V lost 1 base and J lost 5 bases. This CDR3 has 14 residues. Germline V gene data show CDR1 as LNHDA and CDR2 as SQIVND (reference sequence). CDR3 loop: CASSIAGGLETQYF. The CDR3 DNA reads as TGTGCCAGTAGTATAGCGGGGGGACTCGAGACCCAGTACTTC. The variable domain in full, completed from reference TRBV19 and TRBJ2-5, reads DGGITQSPKYLFRKEGQNVTLSCEQNLNHDAMYWYRQDPGQGLRLIYYSQIVNDFQKGDIAEGYSVSREKKESFPLTVTSAQKNPTAFYLCASSIAGGLETQYFGPGTRLLVL.

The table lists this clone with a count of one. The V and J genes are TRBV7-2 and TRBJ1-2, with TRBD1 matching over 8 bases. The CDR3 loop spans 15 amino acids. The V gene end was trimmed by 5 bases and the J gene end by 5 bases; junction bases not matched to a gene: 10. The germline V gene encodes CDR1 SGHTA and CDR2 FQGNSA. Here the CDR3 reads CASSLTGDRSYGYTF. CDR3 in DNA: TGTGCCAGCAGCCTCACTGGGGACAGGTCGTATGGCTACACCTTC. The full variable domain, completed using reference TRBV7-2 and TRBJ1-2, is GAGVSQSPSNKVTEKGKDVELRCDPISGHTALYWYRQSLGQGLEFLIYFQGNSAPDKSGLPSDRFSAERTGGSVSTLTIQRTQQEDSAVYLCASSLTGDRSYGYTFGSGTRLTVV.

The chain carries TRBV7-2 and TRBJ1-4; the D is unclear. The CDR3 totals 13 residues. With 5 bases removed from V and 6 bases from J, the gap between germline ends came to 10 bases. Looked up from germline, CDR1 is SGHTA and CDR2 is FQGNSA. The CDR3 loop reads CASSAPEYEKLFF. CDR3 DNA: TGTGCCAGCAGCGCTCCTGAGTATGAAAAACTGTTTTTT.

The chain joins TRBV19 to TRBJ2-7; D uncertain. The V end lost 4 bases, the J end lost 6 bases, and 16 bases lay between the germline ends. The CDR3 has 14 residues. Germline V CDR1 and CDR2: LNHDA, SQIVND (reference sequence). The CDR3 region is CASSKPGPGREQYF. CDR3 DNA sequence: TGTGCCAGTAGTAAGCCGGGCCCAGGACGCGAGCAGTACTTC. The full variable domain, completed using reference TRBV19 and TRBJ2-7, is DGGITQSPKYLFRKEGQNVTLSCEQNLNHDAMYWYRQDPGQGLRLIYYSQIVNDFQKGDIAEGYSVSREKKESFPLTVTSAQKNPTAFYLCASSKPGPGREQYFGPGTRLTVT.